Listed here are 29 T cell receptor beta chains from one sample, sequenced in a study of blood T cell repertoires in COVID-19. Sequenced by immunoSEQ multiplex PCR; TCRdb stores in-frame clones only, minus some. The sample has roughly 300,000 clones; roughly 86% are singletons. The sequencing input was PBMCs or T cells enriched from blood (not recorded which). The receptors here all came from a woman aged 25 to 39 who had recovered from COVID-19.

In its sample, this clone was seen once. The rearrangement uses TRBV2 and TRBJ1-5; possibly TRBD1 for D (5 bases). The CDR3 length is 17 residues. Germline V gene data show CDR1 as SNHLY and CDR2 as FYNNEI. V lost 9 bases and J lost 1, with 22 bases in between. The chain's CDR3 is CASRLDSGGGSNQPQHF. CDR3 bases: TGTGCCAGTCGCCTGGACTCTGGCGGGGGGAGCAATCAGCCCCAGCATTTT.

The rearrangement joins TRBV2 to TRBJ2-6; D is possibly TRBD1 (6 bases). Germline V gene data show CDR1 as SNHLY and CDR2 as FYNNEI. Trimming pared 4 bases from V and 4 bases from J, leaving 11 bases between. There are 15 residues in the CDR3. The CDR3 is CASSGTVTGANVLTF. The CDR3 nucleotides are TGTGCCAGCAGTGGGACAGTGACAGGGGCCAACGTCCTGACTTTC.

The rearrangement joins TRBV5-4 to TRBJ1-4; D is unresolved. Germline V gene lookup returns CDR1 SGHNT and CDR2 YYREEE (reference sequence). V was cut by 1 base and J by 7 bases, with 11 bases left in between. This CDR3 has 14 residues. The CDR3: CASSLFPPSEKLFF. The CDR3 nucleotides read TGTGCCAGCAGCTTGTTTCCCCCGAGTGAAAAACTGTTTTTT.

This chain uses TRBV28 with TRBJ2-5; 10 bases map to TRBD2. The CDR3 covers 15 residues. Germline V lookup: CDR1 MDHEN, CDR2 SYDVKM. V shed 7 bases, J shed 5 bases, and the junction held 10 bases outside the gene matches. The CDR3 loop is CASTPPGLALETQYF. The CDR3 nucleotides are TGTGCCAGCACACCCCCGGGACTAGCGCTTGAGACCCAGTACTTC.

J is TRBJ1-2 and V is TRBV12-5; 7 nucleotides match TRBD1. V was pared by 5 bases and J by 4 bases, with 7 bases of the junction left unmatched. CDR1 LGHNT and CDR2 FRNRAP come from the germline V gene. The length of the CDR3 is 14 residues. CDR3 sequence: CASGARWTGYGYTF. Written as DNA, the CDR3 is TGTGCTAGTGGTGCACGTTGGACAGGCTATGGCTACACCTTC.

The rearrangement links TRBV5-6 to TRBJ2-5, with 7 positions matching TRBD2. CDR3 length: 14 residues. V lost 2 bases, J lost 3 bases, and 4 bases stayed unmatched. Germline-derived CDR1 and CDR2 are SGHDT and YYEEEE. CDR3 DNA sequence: TGTGCCAGCAGCTTCACCGGGACTAAAGAGACCCAGTACTTC. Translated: CASSFTGTKETQYF. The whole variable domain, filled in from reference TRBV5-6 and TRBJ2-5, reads DAGVTQSPTHLIKTRGQQVTLRCSPKSGHDTVSWYQQALGQGPQFIFQYYEEEERQRGNFPDRFSGHQFPNYSSELNVNALLLGDSALYLCASSFTGTKETQYFGPGTRLLVL.

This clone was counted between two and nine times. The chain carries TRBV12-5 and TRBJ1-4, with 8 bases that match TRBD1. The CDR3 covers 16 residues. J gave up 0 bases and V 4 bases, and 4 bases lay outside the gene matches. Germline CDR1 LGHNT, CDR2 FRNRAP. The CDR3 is CASGWQGASTNEKLFF. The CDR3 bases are TGTGCTAGTGGTTGGCAGGGGGCTTCAACTAATGAAAAACTGTTTTTT.

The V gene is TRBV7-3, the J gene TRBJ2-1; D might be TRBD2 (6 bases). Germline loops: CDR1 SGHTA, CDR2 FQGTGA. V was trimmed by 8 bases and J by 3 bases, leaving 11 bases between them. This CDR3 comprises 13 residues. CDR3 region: CASLFGGYNEQFF. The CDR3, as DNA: TGTGCCAGCCTATTCGGGGGCTACAATGAGCAGTTCTTC.

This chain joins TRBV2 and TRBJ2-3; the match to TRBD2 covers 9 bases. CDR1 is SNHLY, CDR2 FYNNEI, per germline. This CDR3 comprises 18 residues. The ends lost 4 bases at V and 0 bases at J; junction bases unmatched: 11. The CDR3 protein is CASSGGRSGGPSTDTQYF. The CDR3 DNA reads TGTGCCAGCAGTGGGGGTCGAAGCGGGGGGCCTAGCACAGATACGCAGTATTTT.

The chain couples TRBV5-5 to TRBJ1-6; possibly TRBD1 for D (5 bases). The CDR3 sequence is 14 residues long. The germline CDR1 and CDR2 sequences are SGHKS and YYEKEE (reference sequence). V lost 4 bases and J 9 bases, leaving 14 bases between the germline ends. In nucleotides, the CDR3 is TGTGCCAGCAGCCCCCCAGGGTTTTTTTCACCCCTCCACTTT. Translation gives CASSPPGFFSPLHF. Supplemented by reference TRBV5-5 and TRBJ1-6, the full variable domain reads DAGVTQSPTHLIKTRGQQVTLRCSPISGHKSVSWYQQVLGQGPQFIFQYYEKEERGRGNFPDRFSARQFPNYSSELNVNALLLGDSALYLCASSPPGFFSPLHFGNGTRLTVT.

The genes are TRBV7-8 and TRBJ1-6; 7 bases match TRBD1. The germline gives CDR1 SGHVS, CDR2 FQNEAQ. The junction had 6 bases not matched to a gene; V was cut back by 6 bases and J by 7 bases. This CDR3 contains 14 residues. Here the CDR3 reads CASSETGSNSPLHF. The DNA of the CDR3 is TGTGCCAGCAGTGAGACAGGGTCGAATTCACCCCTCCACTTT.

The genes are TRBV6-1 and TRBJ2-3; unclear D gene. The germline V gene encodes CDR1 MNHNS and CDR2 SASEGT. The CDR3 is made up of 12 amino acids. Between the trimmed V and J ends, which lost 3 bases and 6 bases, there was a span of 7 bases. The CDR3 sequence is CASSDYMDTQYF. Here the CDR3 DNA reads TGTGCCAGCAGTGATTATATGGATACGCAGTATTTT.

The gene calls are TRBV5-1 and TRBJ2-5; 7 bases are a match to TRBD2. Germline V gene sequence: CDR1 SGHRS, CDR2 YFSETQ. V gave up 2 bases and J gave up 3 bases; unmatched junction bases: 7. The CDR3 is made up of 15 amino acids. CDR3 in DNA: TGCGCCAGCAGCTTAGGTCCTAGCGGCAAAGAGACCCAGTACTTC. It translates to CASSLGPSGKETQYF.

The CDR3 loop reads CASSPRTGKWEKLFF. In nucleotides, the CDR3 is TGTGCCAGCAGCCCCCGCACAGGGAAATGGGAAAAACTGTTTTTT. The chain links TRBV7-8 to TRBJ1-4, with D possibly being TRBD1 (6 bases). Looked up from germline, CDR1 is SGHVS and CDR2 is FQNEAQ. The V gene lost 5 bases and the J gene lost 8 bases, with 18 bases spanning the gap. The CDR3 spans 15 residues.

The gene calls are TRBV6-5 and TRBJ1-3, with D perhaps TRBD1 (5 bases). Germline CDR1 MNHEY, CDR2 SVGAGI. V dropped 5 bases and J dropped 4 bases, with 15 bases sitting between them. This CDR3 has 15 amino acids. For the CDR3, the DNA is TGTGCCAGCAGTCTTATCAGGGAGGGAGGAAACACCATATATTTT. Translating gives CASSLIREGGNTIYF.

The CDR3 region has the DNA TGTGCCAGCAGCCCTCTGGACAGACTGAACACTGAAGCTTTCTTT. Protein product: CASSPLDRLNTEAFF. The chain has TRBV11-2 and TRBJ1-1, with TRBD1 as a possible D gene (6 bases). The V gene's germline CDR1 is SGHAT and CDR2 FQNNGV. The CDR3 is 15 residues long. Trimming cost V 5 bases and J 0 bases, with 13 bases left between them.

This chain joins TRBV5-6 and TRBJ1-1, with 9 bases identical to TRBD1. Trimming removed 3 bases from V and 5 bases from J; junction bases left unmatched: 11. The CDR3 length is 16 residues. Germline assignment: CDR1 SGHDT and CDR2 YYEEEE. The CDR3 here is CASSSGTGRAGTEAFF. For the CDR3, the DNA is TGTGCCAGCAGCTCCGGGACAGGGAGGGCCGGGACTGAAGCTTTCTTT.

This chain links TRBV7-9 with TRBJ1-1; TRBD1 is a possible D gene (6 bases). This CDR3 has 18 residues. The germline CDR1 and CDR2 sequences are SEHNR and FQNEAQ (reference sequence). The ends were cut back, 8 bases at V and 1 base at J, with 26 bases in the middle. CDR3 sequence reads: CASDPRGATPIGNTEAFF. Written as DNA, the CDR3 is TGTGCCAGCGACCCCCGGGGGGCAACCCCTATTGGGAACACTGAAGCTTTCTTT.

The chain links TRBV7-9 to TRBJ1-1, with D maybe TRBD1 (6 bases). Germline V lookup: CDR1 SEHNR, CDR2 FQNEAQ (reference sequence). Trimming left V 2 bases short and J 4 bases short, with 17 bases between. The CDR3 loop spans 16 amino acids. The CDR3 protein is CASSLLQGERGTEAFF. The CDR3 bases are TGTGCCAGCAGCTTATTACAGGGTGAGCGGGGCACTGAAGCTTTCTTT.

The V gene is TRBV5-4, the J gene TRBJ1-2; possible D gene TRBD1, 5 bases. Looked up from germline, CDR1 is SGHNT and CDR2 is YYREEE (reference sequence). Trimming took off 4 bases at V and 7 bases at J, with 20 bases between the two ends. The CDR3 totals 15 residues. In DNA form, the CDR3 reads TGTGCCAGCAGCCGGGCGGGGGGGACGGTATTTGGCTACACCTTC. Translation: CASSRAGGTVFGYTF. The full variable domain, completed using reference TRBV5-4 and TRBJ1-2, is ETGVTQSPTHLIKTRGQQVTLRCSSQSGHNTVSWYQQALGQGPQFIFQYYREEENGRGNFPPRFSGLQFPNYSSELNVNALELDDSALYLCASSRAGGTVFGYTFGSGTRLTVV.

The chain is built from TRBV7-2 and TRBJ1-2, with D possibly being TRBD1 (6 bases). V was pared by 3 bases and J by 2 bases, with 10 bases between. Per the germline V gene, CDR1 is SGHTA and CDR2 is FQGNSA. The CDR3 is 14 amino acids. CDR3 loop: CASSLTGFNYGYTF. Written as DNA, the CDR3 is TGTGCCAGCAGCTTGACAGGATTCAACTATGGCTACACCTTC.

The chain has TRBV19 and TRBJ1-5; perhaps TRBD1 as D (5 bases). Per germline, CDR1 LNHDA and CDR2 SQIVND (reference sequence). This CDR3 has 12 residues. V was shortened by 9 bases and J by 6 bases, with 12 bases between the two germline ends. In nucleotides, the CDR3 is TGTGCCAGCGCAGGGTCCGGTCAGCCCCAGCATTTT. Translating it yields CASAGSGQPQHF.

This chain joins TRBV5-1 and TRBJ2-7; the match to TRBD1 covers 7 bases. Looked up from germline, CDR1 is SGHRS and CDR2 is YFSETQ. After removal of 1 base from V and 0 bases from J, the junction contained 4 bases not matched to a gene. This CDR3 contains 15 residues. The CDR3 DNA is TGCGCCAGCAGCTTGCGACAGGGCGCCTCCTACGAGCAGTACTTC. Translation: CASSLRQGASYEQYF.

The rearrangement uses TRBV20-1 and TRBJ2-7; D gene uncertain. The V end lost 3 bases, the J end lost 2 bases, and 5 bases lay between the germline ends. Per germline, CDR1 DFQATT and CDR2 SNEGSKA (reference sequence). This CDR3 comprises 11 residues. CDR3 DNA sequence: TGCAGTGCTAGGGGCACCTACGAGCAGTACTTC. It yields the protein CSARGTYEQYF.

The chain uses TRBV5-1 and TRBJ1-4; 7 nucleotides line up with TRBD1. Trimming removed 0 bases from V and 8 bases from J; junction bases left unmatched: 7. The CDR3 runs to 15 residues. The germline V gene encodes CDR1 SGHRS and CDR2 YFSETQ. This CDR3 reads CASSLEGAGGEKLFF. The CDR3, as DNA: TGCGCCAGCAGCTTGGAGGGGGCAGGAGGAGAAAAACTGTTTTTT.

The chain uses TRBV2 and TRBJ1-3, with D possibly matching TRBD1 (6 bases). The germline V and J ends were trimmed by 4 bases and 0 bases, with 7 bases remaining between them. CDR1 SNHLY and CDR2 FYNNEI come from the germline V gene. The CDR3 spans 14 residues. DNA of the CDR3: TGTGCCAGCAGTGCGGGACACTCTGGAAACACCATATATTTT. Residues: CASSAGHSGNTIYF.

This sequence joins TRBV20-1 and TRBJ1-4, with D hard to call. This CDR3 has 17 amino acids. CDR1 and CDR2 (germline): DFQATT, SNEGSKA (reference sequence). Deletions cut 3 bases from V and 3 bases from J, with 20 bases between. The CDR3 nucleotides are TGCAGTGCTAGTATCAGGCCGCCATGGTCGGCTAATGAAAAACTGTTTTTT. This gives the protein CSASIRPPWSANEKLFF.

The CDR3 reads CASSPPWAGETQYF. CDR3 in DNA: TGTGCCAGCAGCCCACCTTGGGCGGGGGAGACCCAGTACTTC. The chain carries TRBV7-2 and TRBJ2-5; D may be TRBD2 (6 bases). Trimming left V 5 bases short and J 5 bases short, with 15 bases between. This CDR3 spans 14 amino acids. Germline CDR1 SGHTA, CDR2 FQGNSA.

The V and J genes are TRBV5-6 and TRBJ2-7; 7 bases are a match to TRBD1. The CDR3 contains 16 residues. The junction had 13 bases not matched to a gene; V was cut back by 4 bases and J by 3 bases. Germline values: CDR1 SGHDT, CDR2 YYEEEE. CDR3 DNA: TGTGCCAGCAGCCCCGGCTGGGACAGAGCTTTCTACGAGCAGTACTTC. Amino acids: CASSPGWDRAFYEQYF.